This TCR beta chain was profiled in a study of blood T cell repertoires in COVID-19. The CDR3 runs to 15 residues. Germline lookup yields CDR1 MDHEN and CDR2 SYDVKM. After removal of 6 bases from V and 0 bases from J, the junction contained 3 bases not matched to a gene. Profiling relied on immunoSEQ multiplex PCR, and the TCRdb table lists in-frame clones only, not all of them. The sample records about 190,000 clones, 80% to 90% being singletons. Sequenced: peripheral blood. The TCR originated in a human donor in a cohort sampled during active COVID-19. This chain uses TRBV28 with TRBJ1-5; 9 bases fit TRBD1. CDR3 in amino acids: CASRWGQGSNQPQHF. CDR3 DNA sequence: TGTGCCAGCAGGTGGGGACAGGGTAGCAATCAGCCCCAGCATTTT.